This T cell receptor beta chain was documented in a study of response to subunit inactivated influenza vaccine. Overall study results and limits: Few new T cells, the authors suggested, are recruited by each seasonal influenza vaccination.

Germline V gives CDR1 DFQATT, CDR2 SNEGSKA (reference sequence). The ends were cut back, 2 bases at V and 8 bases at J, with 13 bases in the middle. CDR3 size: 13 residues. Remarks on this clonotype: Its antigen is as yet unknown.

MiXCR, run by TCRdb on the RT-PCR reads, gives a single entry per CDR3 protein. Altogether hundreds of thousands of distinct CDR3 sequences are present, approximately 17% being singletons, with the ten largest covering approximately 10%. This receptor was obtained from a man aged 50 or older who received an inactivated influenza vaccine. Sample: PBMCs from blood, taken 5 to 6 days after vaccination. The V and J genes are TRBV20-1 and TRBJ1-5; D not resolved. The CDR3 bases are TGCAGTGCTAGACAGCTTGATGGGAAGCCCCAGCATTTT. Amino acids: CSARQLDGKPQHF.